The TCR beta chain under discussion was sequenced for a study of blood T cell repertoires in COVID-19. On the study more broadly: Samples taken during acute and convalescent COVID-19 were collected in the United States, Italy and Spain.

Losses at the gene ends were 1 base for V and 4 bases for J; bases not matched to a gene: 7. Germline V lookup: CDR1 SGHRS, CDR2 YFSETQ. This CDR3 comprises 16 residues. Followed over time, Seattle patients had been enrolled while infection was active. TCRdb's table, derived via immunoSEQ multiplex PCR, lists solely in-frame clones and lacks some. The table shows over 150,000 clones, with more than 75% occurring only once. Sample: peripheral blood. This TCR derives from a woman in her fifties or sixties with COVID-19, enrolled during active disease. J is TRBJ1-1 and V is TRBV5-1; 10 positions agree with TRBD1. CDR3 protein: CASSLTPDRGATEAFF. Here the CDR3 DNA reads TGCGCCAGCAGCTTGACCCCGGACAGGGGGGCCACTGAAGCTTTCTTT.